Given below is one T cell receptor (beta chain) in context. What it binds is not known. The data were obtained in a study of T cell responses to AZD1222 COVID-19 vaccine. Notes on the study in general: Only 5 or 6 AZD1222 recipients tested seropositive at baseline.

The table came from immunoSEQ multiplex PCR; TCRdb's copy has only in-frame clones and leaves some out. The sample contains approximately 110,000 clones, roughly 87% of which appear only once. The germline V gene has CDR1 SGHDN and CDR2 FVKESK. The CDR3 runs to 14 residues. Trimming took 2 bases from V and 4 from J, leaving 12 bases between them. The chain carries TRBV14 and TRBJ2-7; tentative D call: TRBD1 (5 bases). The sample here was peripheral blood, taken 28 days after the second AZD1222 dose. This receptor was obtained from an adult who received the AZD1222 COVID-19 vaccine. DNA for the CDR3: TGTGCCAGCAGCCAACCCCCAAAGGGGTACGAGCAGTACTTC. It encodes CASSQPPKGYEQYF.